A selection of T cell receptor beta chains follows, all from one sample in a study of T cells in Graves' hyperthyroidism and ophthalmopathy. TCRdb passed the multiplex PCR reads through MiXCR, listing each CDR3 protein once. Of about 37,000 distinct CDR3 sequences in the sample, around 50% were seen once. Sequencing used blood. These receptors came from a man aged 35-49 years with Graves' ophthalmopathy. Each CDR3 is given with its conserved first and last residue. A D gene is named only where the DNA matches it firmly. The size field is filled for only some rows; it gives once, few, many or a size class.

>TRBV3-1|TRBD2|TRBJ2-7|many
CASSRGTSGRYEQYF
TGTGCCAGCAGCCGAGGGACTAGCGGGCGTTACGAGCAGTACTTC
>TRBV2|TRBD2|TRBJ2-3|NA
CASSVRGGDTQYF
TGTGCCAGCAGTGTTAGGGGAGGGGATACGCAGTATTTT
>TRBV10-2|TRBD2|TRBJ2-1|many
CASSDFGRAIGNEQFF
TGCGCCAGCAGTGATTTCGGGAGGGCCATAGGGAATGAGCAGTTCTTC
>TRBV29-1|TRBD1|TRBJ2-2|NA
CSVELGQSNTGELFF
TGCAGCGTTGAGTTGGGACAGAGTAACACCGGGGAGCTGTTTTTT
>TRBV2|NA|TRBJ1-2|NA
CASSESWSNYGYTF
TGTGCCAGCAGTGAATCCTGGAGTAACTATGGCTACACCTTC
>TRBV18|NA|TRBJ2-6|NA
CASSPLVSGANVLTF
TGTGCCAGCTCACCACTGGTATCTGGGGCCAACGTCCTGACTTTC
>TRBV6-6|NA|TRBJ2-2|many
CASSGQVNTGELFF
TGTGCCAGCAGTGGGCAGGTGAACACCGGGGAGCTGTTTTTT
>TRBV19|TRBD1|TRBJ1-5|many
CASNSPTGGVQPQHF
TGTGCCAGTAACAGCCCGACAGGGGGAGTGCAGCCCCAGCATTTT
>TRBV7-2|TRBD2|TRBJ2-7|medium-sized
CASSWTSGDYEQYF
TGTGCCAGCAGCTGGACTAGCGGGGACTACGAGCAGTACTTC
>TRBV12-3/TRBV12-4|NA|TRBJ2-5|many
CASSLGTGEETQYF
TGTGCCAGCAGTTTAGGTACAGGTGAGGAGACCCAGTACTTC
>TRBV28|NA|TRBJ2-3|many
CASSSPHTDTQYF
TGTGCCAGCAGTTCACCTCACACAGATACGCAGTATTTT
>TRBV6-5|TRBD2|TRBJ2-7|NA
CASSYSPGLADEQYF
TGTGCCAGCAGTTACTCACCGGGACTAGCGGACGAGCAGTACTTC
>TRBV30|NA|TRBJ1-1|NA
CAWKVLRGASTEACF
TGTGCCTGGAAAGTGCTGCGGGGGGCAAGCACTGAAGCTTGCTTT
>TRBV7-8|NA|TRBJ2-1|NA
CASSLAETGGDYNEQFF
TGTGCCAGCAGCTTAGCTGAAACAGGGGGGGATTACAATGAGCAGTTCTTC
>TRBV12-3/TRBV12-4|NA|TRBJ2-7|many
CASSLRRQLEEQYF
TGTGCCAGCAGTCTCCGCCGCCAGCTAGAGGAGCAGTACTTC
>TRBV7-9|TRBD1|TRBJ1-1|NA
CASSLVGGAWIAEAFF
TGTGCCAGCAGCTTGGTAGGGGGCGCATGGATCGCTGAAGCTTTCTTT
>TRBV4-1|NA|TRBJ2-5|many
CASSLNGGRETQYF
TGCGCCAGCAGCCTTAATGGGGGCAGAGAGACCCAGTACTTC
>TRBV15|NA|TRBJ2-1|once
CATSPRGQDTQFF
TGTGCCACCAGCCCCCGGGGTCAAGATACGCAGTTCTTC
>TRBV6-2/TRBV6-3|NA|TRBJ1-6|many
CANRQTYNSPLHF
TGTGCCAACAGACAGACCTATAATTCACCCCTCCACTTT
>TRBV5-1|TRBD2|TRBJ2-1|many
CASSLLGGTSGSDEQFF
TGCGCCAGCAGCTTACTTGGAGGGACTAGCGGGAGCGATGAGCAGTTCTTC
>TRBV5-6|NA|TRBJ2-5|NA
CASSSTNSGRGTQYF
TGTGCCAGCAGCTCCACGAATAGCGGCAGGGGGACCCAGTACTTC
>TRBV6-1|TRBD1|TRBJ1-1|NA
CASSPGQGPGSTEAFF
TGTGCCAGCAGCCCGGGACAGGGGCCGGGGAGCACTGAAGCTTTCTTT
>TRBV20-1|NA|TRBJ2-3|NA
CSARDRRTGGREQYF
TGCAGTGCTAGAGATAGGAGGACCGGGGGCCGGGAGCAGTATTTT
>TRBV6-5|NA|TRBJ1-1|many
CASSYSIHKSEDEAFF
TGTGCCAGCAGTTACTCGATCCACAAAAGTGAGGATGAAGCTTTCTTT
>TRBV28|TRBD1|TRBJ1-3|many
CASRPTGTGDGNTIYF
TGTGCCAGCAGACCCACCGGGACAGGGGATGGAAACACCATATATTTT
>TRBV2|TRBD1|TRBJ1-4|NA
CASSVGRGPPEGKLFF
TGTGCCAGCAGTGTAGGTAGGGGGCCCCCGGAGGGAAAACTGTTTTTT
>TRBV9|TRBD1|TRBJ2-2|NA
CASSVETGGARRYTGELFF
TGTGCCAGCAGCGTAGAGACAGGGGGCGCGAGGCGTTACACCGGGGAGCTGTTTTTT
>TRBV5-8|NA|TRBJ2-2|medium-sized
CASSSALNTGELFF
TGTGCCAGCAGCTCCGCCCTTAACACCGGGGAGCTGTTTTTT
>TRBV20-1|NA|TRBJ2-3|many
CSVDTTDTQYF
TGCAGTGTCGATACCACAGATACGCAGTATTTT
>TRBV2|NA|TRBJ1-4|NA
CASSERRGGTNEKLFF
TGTGCCAGCAGTGAACGGCGGGGGGGAACTAATGAAAAACTGTTTTTT
>TRBV9|NA|TRBJ1-2|few
CASSVGRSGGFYGYTF
TGTGCCAGCAGCGTCGGTCGTTCGGGGGGCTTCTATGGCTACACCTTC
>TRBV5-1|TRBD1|TRBJ2-7|NA
CASAGTGINEQYF
TGCGCCAGCGCCGGGACAGGGATCAACGAGCAGTACTTC
>TRBV3-1|NA|TRBJ2-1|many
CASSRLGFNEQFF
TGTGCCAGCAGCCGGCTAGGGTTCAATGAGCAGTTCTTC
>TRBV5-5|TRBD2|TRBJ2-3|NA
CASSFQLAGYNEQYF
TGTGCCAGCAGCTTTCAGCTAGCGGGGTACAATGAGCAGTATTTT
>TRBV20-1|TRBD2|TRBJ2-6|NA
CSARALAGKLDSGANVLTF
TGCAGTGCTAGGGCACTAGCGGGAAAGCTCGACTCTGGGGCCAACGTCCTGACTTTC
>TRBV20-1|TRBD1|TRBJ1-4|NA
CSARETGDEKLFF
TGCAGTGCTAGAGAGACAGGGGATGAAAAACTGTTTTTT
>TRBV28|NA|TRBJ2-7|many
CASSQTVPPRREQYF
TGTGCCAGCAGTCAAACAGTCCCCCCCCGACGCGAGCAGTACTTC
>TRBV6-6|NA|TRBJ2-7|many
CASSREENYEQYF
TGTGCCAGCAGCCGAGAGGAGAACTACGAGCAGTACTTC
>TRBV20-1|TRBD1|TRBJ1-2|NA
CSATTHPGQGNYGYTF
TGCAGTGCAACTACCCATCCGGGACAGGGAAACTATGGCTACACCTTC
>TRBV10-3|NA|TRBJ2-1|once
CAISAAGDPYNEQFF
TGTGCCATCAGTGCTGCGGGCGACCCCTACAATGAGCAGTTCTTC
>TRBV7-9|TRBD2|TRBJ2-7|NA
CASSLGGGTNEQYF
TGTGCCAGCAGCTTAGGGGGAGGGACCAACGAGCAGTACTTC
>TRBV6-4|TRBD2|TRBJ2-2|few
CASSLWGPRILGGTGELFF
TGTGCCAGCAGTTTATGGGGCCCTAGAATCTTGGGGGGGACCGGGGAGCTGTTTTTT
>TRBV5-8|NA|TRBJ1-3|many
CASSFSSGNTIYF
TGTGCCAGCAGCTTCAGCTCTGGAAACACCATATATTTT
>TRBV7-2|NA|TRBJ2-3|once
CASSQAVIEQYF
TGTGCCAGCAGTCAAGCGGTTATTGAGCAGTATTTT
>TRBV7-9|TRBD1|TRBJ2-7|NA
CASTGTASYEQYF
TGTGCCAGCACCGGGACAGCCTCCTACGAGCAGTACTTC
>TRBV5-6|NA|TRBJ2-1|many
CASSLGGIYNEQFF
TGTGCCAGCAGCTTGGGAGGAATCTACAATGAGCAGTTCTTC
>TRBV5-6|NA|TRBJ1-2|many
CASSFMYGANGYTF
TGTGCCAGCAGCTTTATGTATGGGGCGAATGGCTACACCTTC
>TRBV19|NA|TRBJ2-2|many
CASNPTESRTGELFF
TGTGCCAGTAACCCAACCGAATCTAGGACCGGGGAGCTGTTTTTT
>TRBV9|NA|TRBJ2-2|many
CASSGQYTGELFF
TGTGCCAGCAGCGGCCAGTACACCGGGGAGCTGTTTTTT
>TRBV6-4|TRBD2|TRBJ2-1|NA
CASSGTSGNEQFF
TGTGCCAGCAGCGGGACTAGCGGCAATGAGCAGTTCTTC
>TRBV7-9|NA|TRBJ2-2|many
CASIPGYTGELFF
TGTGCCAGCATCCCTGGGTACACCGGGGAGCTGTTTTTT
>TRBV12-3/TRBV12-4|TRBD1|TRBJ1-1|many
CASSFYRGNTEAFF
TGTGCCAGCAGTTTTTACAGGGGGAACACTGAAGCTTTCTTT
>TRBV2|NA|TRBJ2-3|NA
CASSEGGAHTDTQYF
TGTGCCAGCAGTGAAGGGGGGGCTCACACAGATACGCAGTATTTT
>TRBV5-4|NA|TRBJ2-7|NA
CASSLYAGSYEQYF
TGTGCCAGCAGCTTGTACGCGGGGTCCTACGAGCAGTACTTC
>TRBV20-1|NA|TRBJ2-5|once
CSASPDGGRKETQYF
TGCAGTGCTAGTCCCGACGGCGGGCGTAAAGAGACCCAGTACTTC
>TRBV19|TRBD2|TRBJ2-7|NA
CASSISGADEQYF
TGTGCCAGTAGTATAAGCGGGGCCGACGAGCAGTACTTC
>TRBV7-9|TRBD1|TRBJ1-4|many
CASSPGQGEKLFF
TGTGCCAGCAGCCCAGGACAGGGTGAAAAACTGTTTTTT
>TRBV6-5|TRBD1|TRBJ2-5|NA
CASSSRDRDQETQYF
TGTGCCAGCAGTTCCCGGGACAGGGATCAAGAGACCCAGTACTTC
>TRBV25-1|NA|TRBJ2-7|NA
CASSEYGGADNYGYEQYF
TGTGCCAGCAGTGAATATGGGGGGGCCGACAACTATGGCTACGAGCAGTACTTC
>TRBV20-1|NA|TRBJ2-1|NA
CSARVAESSYNEQFF
TGCAGTGCTAGAGTGGCGGAAAGCTCCTACAATGAGCAGTTCTTC